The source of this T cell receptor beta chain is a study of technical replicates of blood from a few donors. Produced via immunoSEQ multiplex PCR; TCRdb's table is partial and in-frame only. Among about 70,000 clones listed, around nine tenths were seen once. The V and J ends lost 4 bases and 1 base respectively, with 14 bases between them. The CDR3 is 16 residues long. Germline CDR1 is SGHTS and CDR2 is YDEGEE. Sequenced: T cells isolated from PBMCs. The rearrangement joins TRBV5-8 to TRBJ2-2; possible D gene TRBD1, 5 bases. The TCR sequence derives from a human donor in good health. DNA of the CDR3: TGTGCCAGCAGCGGCAGCGTACAGGTGAACACCGGGGAGCTGTTTTTT. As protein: CASSGSVQVNTGELFF.